These 26 T cell receptor beta chains share one sample of origin, sequenced in a study of cytomegalovirus exposure and HLA in healthy donors. TCRdb's table, derived via immunoSEQ multiplex PCR, lists solely in-frame clones and lacks some. The data show some 150,000 clones, approximately 86% seen once. What was sequenced was PBMCs. The receptors shown here come from a man aged 18 to 35 in good health and CMV-seropositive.

In its sample, this clone was seen a few times. The chain is built from TRBV5-4 and TRBJ1-2; D might be TRBD1 (6 bases). Germline-derived CDR1 and CDR2 are SGHNT and YYREEE (reference sequence). This CDR3 is built from 14 residues. The V gene lost 2 bases and the J gene lost 6 bases, with 14 bases spanning the gap. The CDR3 here is CASSFARGRDGYTF. CDR3 in DNA: TGTGCCAGCAGCTTCGCCAGGGGACGGGATGGCTACACCTTC. Together with reference TRBV5-4 and TRBJ1-2, the CDR3 gives the full variable domain: ETGVTQSPTHLIKTRGQQVTLRCSSQSGHNTVSWYQQALGQGPQFIFQYYREEENGRGNFPPRFSGLQFPNYSSELNVNALELDDSALYLCASSFARGRDGYTFGSGTRLTVV.

The gene calls are TRBV19 and TRBJ2-7, with D tentatively TRBD1 (6 bases). Germline CDR1 is LNHDA and CDR2 is SQIVND (reference sequence). V was shortened by 4 bases and J by 0 bases, with 10 bases between the two germline ends. The CDR3 extends over 14 amino acids. The CDR3 DNA follows: TGTGCCAGTAGTACCGGCAGGGGCTCCTACGAGCAGTACTTC. It codes for CASSTGRGSYEQYF.

The rearrangement uses TRBV2 and TRBJ1-5; D is uncertain. The germline V gene encodes CDR1 SNHLY and CDR2 FYNNEI. The CDR3 is 14 residues long. Deletions cut 2 bases from V and 1 base from J, with 6 bases between. The CDR3 region is CASSESRSNQPQHF. CDR3 bases: TGTGCCAGCAGTGAAAGCCGGAGCAATCAGCCCCAGCATTTT. The whole variable domain, filled in from reference TRBV2 and TRBJ1-5, reads EPEVTQTPSHQVTQMGQEVILRCVPISNHLYFYWYRQILGQKVEFLVSFYNNEISEKSEIFDDQFSVERPDGSNFTLKIRSTKLEDSAMYFCASSESRSNQPQHFGDGTRLSIL.

The gene calls are TRBV5-1 and TRBJ1-2, with D unclear. The CDR3 loop spans 14 amino acids. Germline values: CDR1 SGHRS, CDR2 YFSETQ. V dropped 0 bases and J dropped 7 bases, with 13 bases sitting between them. The CDR3 here is CASSLGRTSIGYTF. The CDR3 bases are TGCGCCAGCAGCTTGGGACGGACTTCGATTGGCTACACCTTC. Variable domain in full (rest from reference TRBV5-1 and TRBJ1-2): KAGVTQTPRYLIKTRGQQVTLSCSPISGHRSVSWYQQTPGQGLQFLFEYFSETQRNKGNFPGRFSGRQFSNSRSEMNVSTLELGDSALYLCASSLGRTSIGYTFGSGTRLTVV.

This chain links TRBV27 with TRBJ2-3, with TRBD2 matching over 8 bases. This CDR3 spans 15 amino acids. Unmatched junction bases numbered 9, after V lost 6 bases and J lost 4 bases. Germline V CDR1 and CDR2: MNHEY, SMNVEV (reference sequence). Written as DNA, the CDR3 is TGTGCCAGCAGGCTCGGGGGGGCTGGGGCAGATACGCAGTATTTT. It yields the protein CASRLGGAGADTQYF.

J is TRBJ2-2 and V is TRBV10-3, with D possibly TRBD2 on 7 matching bases. The CDR3 contains 15 residues. Per germline, CDR1 ENHRY and CDR2 SYGVKD. V was clipped by 3 bases and J by 7 bases, with 15 bases between them. CDR3 protein: CAISDGGGLNGELFF. The CDR3 DNA sequence: TGTGCCATCAGTGATGGCGGGGGCCTCAACGGGGAGCTGTTTTTT.

The chain links TRBV6-5 to TRBJ2-5; TRBD1 might be the D (5 bases). The V end was cut by 5 bases, the J end by 3 bases, with 7 bases between. The germline gives CDR1 MNHEY, CDR2 SVGAGI. The CDR3 loop spans 12 amino acids. CDR3 bases: TGTGCCAGCAGTGCGACAGAAGAGACCCAGTACTTC. Its protein product is CASSATEETQYF.

The J gene is TRBJ1-1, the V gene TRBV2; 11 nucleotides line up with TRBD1. The CDR3 covers 17 residues. Looked up from germline, CDR1 is SNHLY and CDR2 is FYNNEI. Germline trimming cut 3 bases from V and 0 bases from J; bases unmatched to any gene: 6. CDR3 nucleotides: TGTGCCAGCAGTGAGGGGACAGGGGGAGGGATGAACACTGAAGCTTTCTTT. As protein: CASSEGTGGGMNTEAFF.

The table lists this clone with a few counts. This chain links TRBV25-1 with TRBJ2-7; 10 nucleotides agree with TRBD1. After removal of 4 bases from V and 5 bases from J, the junction contained 14 bases not matched to a gene. The CDR3 is 17 residues long. The germline V gene encodes CDR1 MGHDK and CDR2 SYGVNS. The CDR3 protein is CASSGGPGQGKVDEQYF. The DNA of the CDR3 is TGTGCCAGCAGTGGGGGACCGGGACAGGGGAAAGTTGACGAGCAGTACTTC.

This rearrangement joins TRBV5-5 to TRBJ1-4; 7 nucleotides match TRBD1. Germline V gene data show CDR1 as SGHKS and CDR2 as YYEKEE (reference sequence). The length of the CDR3 is 16 residues. After removal of 3 bases from V and 8 bases from J, the junction contained 13 bases not matched to a gene. The CDR3 here is CASSSVGDSRGEKLFF. The DNA of the CDR3 is TGTGCCAGCAGCTCCGTGGGGGACAGCCGTGGCGAAAAACTGTTTTTT.

This clone was seen only once. The rearrangement uses TRBV21-1 and TRBJ2-7; the listed D gene, TRBD1, was not tested against the DNA. TRBV21-1 is given as a pseudogene. The CDR3 extends over 14 amino acids. This CDR3 is CASSKGKLTYEQYF. In DNA, the CDR3 is TGTGCCAGCAGCAAAGGAAAGCTGACATACGAGCAGTACTTC.

V is TRBV27 and J is TRBJ2-1; the match to TRBD2 covers 11 bases. This CDR3 is built from 17 residues. V dropped 5 bases and J dropped 0; count of bases not matched to a gene: 6. Per germline, CDR1 MNHEY and CDR2 SMNVEV (reference sequence). CDR3 sequence (DNA): TGTGCCAGCAGTCCGGGGACTAGCGGCCTCTCCTACAATGAGCAGTTCTTC. Translation: CASSPGTSGLSYNEQFF.

V and J are TRBV7-9 and TRBJ2-7, with D possibly matching TRBD1 (5 bases). Germline values: CDR1 SEHNR, CDR2 FQNEAQ (reference sequence). The length of the CDR3 is 15 residues. With 5 bases removed from V and 2 bases from J, the gap between germline ends came to 16 bases. CDR3 in amino acids: CASSPGSGKAYEQYF. CDR3 coding DNA: TGTGCCAGCAGCCCCGGCTCAGGGAAGGCCTACGAGCAGTACTTC.

The chain is built from TRBV6-5 and TRBJ2-7, with TRBD1 matching 8 bases. Germline CDR1 MNHEY, CDR2 SVGAGI. This CDR3 contains 16 residues. V gave up 4 bases and J gave up 5 bases; unmatched junction bases: 13. Here the CDR3 reads CASSSSTGTGGDEQYF. DNA of the CDR3: TGTGCCAGCAGTTCCTCCACCGGGACAGGTGGTGACGAGCAGTACTTC.

This clone has a single count. V usage is TRBV4-3 and J usage is TRBJ1-4; D gene ambiguous. CDR1 LGHNA and CDR2 YSLEER come from the germline V gene. This CDR3 is built from 16 residues. V was cut by 0 bases and J by 3 bases, with 11 bases left in between. The CDR3 sequence: CASSQDARPANEKLFF. In DNA, the CDR3 is TGCGCCAGCAGCCAAGATGCACGCCCGGCTAATGAAAAACTGTTTTTT.

This chain links TRBV11-1 with TRBJ2-7; a weak D match, TRBD1 (6 bases). Trimming took 1 base from V and 13 from J, leaving 14 bases between them. In germline, CDR1 is SGHAT, CDR2 FQDESV (reference sequence). CDR3 length: 12 residues. CDR3 DNA: TGTGCCAGCAGCTTAGGCAGGGGCCGCCCCTACTTC. As protein: CASSLGRGRPYF.

The V call is TRBV6-5, the J call TRBJ1-2, with 9 bases that match TRBD1. The CDR3 runs 14 residues. The junction had 14 bases not matched to a gene; V was cut back by 10 bases and J by 8 bases. Looked up from germline, CDR1 is MNHEY and CDR2 is SVGAGI. This CDR3 is CATSYQTGGAGYTF. The DNA of the CDR3 is TGTGCCACCTCTTACCAAACAGGGGGCGCGGGCTACACCTTC.

V and J are TRBV4-1 and TRBJ2-3, with D perhaps matching TRBD2 (5 bases). Between the trimmed V and J ends, which lost 0 bases and 3 bases, there was a span of 16 bases. The V gene's germline CDR1 is MGHRA and CDR2 YSYEKL. The CDR3 has 17 residues. CDR3 nucleotide sequence: TGCGCCAGCAGCCAAGATCAGCGCGGGCCTGGGACAGATACGCAGTATTTT. It codes for CASSQDQRGPGTDTQYF.

This chain joins TRBV5-6 and TRBJ1-6; D uncertain. Trimming took 1 base from V and 0 from J, leaving 8 bases between them. The CDR3 length is 16 residues. CDR1 and CDR2 (germline): SGHDT, YYEEEE. CDR3 in DNA: TGTGCCAGCAGCTTGTTGGGAGACTCCTATAATTCACCCCTCCACTTT. It is translated as CASSLLGDSYNSPLHF.

The V gene is TRBV6-1, the J gene TRBJ2-7, with 8 bases fitting TRBD1. This CDR3 has 15 amino acids. The J segment lost 3 bases and the V segment lost 6 bases, leaving 10 bases of the junction unmatched. Germline loops: CDR1 MNHNS, CDR2 SASEGT. The CDR3 bases are TGTGCCAGCAGACCCAGGGGGCGGAAAAACTACGAGCAGTACTTC. This encodes CASRPRGRKNYEQYF.

The V gene is TRBV7-9, the J gene TRBJ2-2; no firm D call. Germline-derived CDR1 and CDR2 are SEHNR and FQNEAQ (reference sequence). V was pared by 5 bases and J by 7 bases, with 11 bases between. The CDR3 is made up of 13 amino acids. CDR3 sequence reads: CASSTIEHGELFF. CDR3 coding DNA: TGTGCCAGCAGCACCATTGAGCACGGGGAGCTGTTTTTT.

There are a few counts of this clone. The CDR3 sequence: CASSKSLPDRPSYEQYF. CDR3 DNA: TGTGCCAGCAGCAAGTCCCTCCCGGACAGGCCGTCCTACGAGCAGTACTTC. The J gene is TRBJ2-7, the V gene TRBV21-1; TRBD1 reflects the table's D call only, with no check against the DNA. TRBV21-1 is tagged as a pseudogene. The CDR3 length is 17 residues.

The V gene is TRBV6-6, the J gene TRBJ2-7; 8 bases agree with TRBD1. Germline values: CDR1 MNHNY, CDR2 SVGAGI (reference sequence). V was pared by 1 base and J by 4 bases, with 6 bases of the junction left unmatched. This CDR3 is built from 15 residues. For the CDR3, the DNA is TGTGCCAGCAGTTACTTCAGGGGGCGAACGTACGAGCAGTACTTC. This encodes CASSYFRGRTYEQYF.

The CDR3 bases are TGTGCCAGCAGAATAGCGGGAGTGGAGTACGAGCAGTACTTC. Translating gives CASRIAGVEYEQYF. J is TRBJ2-7 and V is TRBV28; TRBD2 agrees at 9 bases. Germline trimming cut 6 bases from V and 4 bases from J; bases unmatched to any gene: 7. CDR1 is MDHEN, CDR2 SYDVKM, per germline. This CDR3 region has 14 residues.

This sequence joins TRBV21-1 and TRBJ1-2; the table's D gene call, TRBD1, was not cross checked with the DNA. TRBV21-1 is a known pseudogene. The CDR3 runs 16 residues. CDR3 sequence: CASSKMDRDRIYGYTF. In DNA form, the CDR3 reads TGTGCCAGCAGCAAAATGGACCGGGACAGGATCTATGGCTACACCTTC.

This chain joins TRBV18 and TRBJ1-2; D may be TRBD1 (6 bases). Germline V CDR1 and CDR2: KGHSH, LQKENI. The CDR3 runs to 15 residues. Trimming removed 5 bases at V and 2 bases at J, with 15 bases between. The CDR3 loop reads CASSSLDRLNYGYTF. In nucleotides, the CDR3 is TGTGCCAGCTCATCGCTGGACAGACTGAACTATGGCTACACCTTC.